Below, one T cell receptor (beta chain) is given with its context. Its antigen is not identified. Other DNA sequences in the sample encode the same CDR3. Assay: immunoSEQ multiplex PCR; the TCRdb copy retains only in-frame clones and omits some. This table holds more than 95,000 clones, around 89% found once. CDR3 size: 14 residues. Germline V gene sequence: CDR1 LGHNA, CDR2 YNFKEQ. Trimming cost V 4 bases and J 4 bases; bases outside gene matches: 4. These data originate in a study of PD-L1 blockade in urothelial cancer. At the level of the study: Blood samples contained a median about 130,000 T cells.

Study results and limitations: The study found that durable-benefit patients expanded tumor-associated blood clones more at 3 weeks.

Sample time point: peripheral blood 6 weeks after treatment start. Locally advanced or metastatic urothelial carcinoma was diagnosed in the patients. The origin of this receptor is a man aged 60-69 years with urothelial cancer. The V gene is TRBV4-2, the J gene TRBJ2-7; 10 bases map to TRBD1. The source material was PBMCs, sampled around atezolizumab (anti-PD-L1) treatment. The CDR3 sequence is CASSPGTGAYEQYF. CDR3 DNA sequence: TGTGCCAGCAGCCCCGGGACAGGGGCGTACGAGCAGTACTTC.